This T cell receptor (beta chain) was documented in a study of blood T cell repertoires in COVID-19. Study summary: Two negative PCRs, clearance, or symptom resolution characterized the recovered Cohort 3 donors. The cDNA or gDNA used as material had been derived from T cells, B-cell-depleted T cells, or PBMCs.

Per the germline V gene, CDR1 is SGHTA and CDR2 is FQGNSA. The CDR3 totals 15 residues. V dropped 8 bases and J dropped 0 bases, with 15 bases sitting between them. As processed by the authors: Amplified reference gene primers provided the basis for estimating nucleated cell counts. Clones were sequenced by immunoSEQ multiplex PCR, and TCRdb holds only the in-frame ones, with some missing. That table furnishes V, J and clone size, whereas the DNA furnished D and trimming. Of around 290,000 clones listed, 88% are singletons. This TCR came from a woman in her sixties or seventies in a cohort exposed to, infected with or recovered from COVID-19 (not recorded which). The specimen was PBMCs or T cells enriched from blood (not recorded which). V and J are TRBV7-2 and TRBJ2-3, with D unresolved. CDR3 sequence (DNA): TGTGCCAGCCGATCCGTGCCAGTTAGCACAGATACGCAGTATTTT. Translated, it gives CASRSVPVSTDTQYF. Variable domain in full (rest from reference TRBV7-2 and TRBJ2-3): GAGVSQSPSNKVTEKGKDVELRCDPISGHTALYWYRQSLGQGLEFLIYFQGNSAPDKSGLPSDRFSAERTGGSVSTLTIQRTQQEDSAVYLCASRSVPVSTDTQYFGPGTRLTVL.